Listed below are T cell receptor beta chains from one sample, sequenced in a study of blood T cells in healthy people across ages. TCRdb itself ran the 5' RACE reads through MiXCR, one entry per CDR3 protein. This table holds approximately 600,000 distinct CDR3 sequences, around three fifths found once. The sequenced sample consisted of blood. These receptors were collected from a man aged 60-69 years in good health. Each CDR3 is given with its conserved first and last residue. The order of the fields is CDR3 protein, CDR3 DNA, D gene, V gene, clone size, J gene. D genes are given only for firm matches. Where a row states a size, it is once, few, many or the class of an expanded clone; other rows omit it.

CASSLEIETQYF TGTGCCAGCAGTTTGGAGATCGAGACCCAGTACTTC . TRBV28 medium-sized TRBJ2-5
CASSKGGKGNPYEQYF TGTGCCAGCAGCAAAGGAGGCAAGGGGAACCCCTACGAGCAGTACTTC . TRBV21-1 . TRBJ2-7
CASSFSVDLDTQYF TGCGCCAGCAGCTTTTCGGTAGACTTGGATACGCAGTATTTT . TRBV5-1 . TRBJ2-3
CASTHRSTDTQYF TGTGCCAGCACCCATAGGAGCACAGATACGCAGTATTTT . TRBV7-2 . TRBJ2-3
CSASRGDNEQFF TGCAGTGCTTCAAGGGGGGACAATGAGCAGTTCTTC . TRBV20-1 few TRBJ2-1
CASSRGGSSYNEQFF TGTGCCAGCAGTCGCGGGGGGAGCTCCTACAATGAGCAGTTCTTC TRBD2 TRBV11-2 many TRBJ2-1
CASSLTSTATYGYTF TGTGCCAGCAGCTTAACCTCGACAGCTACCTATGGCTACACCTTC . TRBV7-8 few TRBJ1-2
CASSFSTSGLRETQYF TGTGCCAGCAGCTTTTCAACTAGCGGATTAAGGGAGACCCAGTACTTC TRBD2 TRBV7-9 . TRBJ2-5
CASRLAGSYNEQFF TGTGCCAGTAGACTAGCGGGCTCCTACAATGAGCAGTTCTTC TRBD2 TRBV25-1 few TRBJ2-1
CSVEDLRTGWKETQYF TGCAGCGTTGAAGACCTACGGACAGGGTGGAAAGAGACCCAGTACTTC TRBD1 TRBV29-1 few TRBJ2-5
CSLAGRGDNEKLFF TGCAGCCTAGCCGGCAGGGGCGATAATGAAAAACTGTTTTTT . TRBV29-1 . TRBJ1-4
CASSQDPAGVGTDTQYF TGTGCCAGCAGCCAAGATCCGGCGGGGGTAGGAACAGATACGCAGTATTTT TRBD2 TRBV3-1 . TRBJ2-3
CASSHDPGQGSQPQHF TGTGCCAGCAGCCACGACCCGGGACAGGGGAGTCAGCCCCAGCATTTT TRBD1 TRBV6-2/TRBV6-3 . TRBJ1-5
CASSLVSGRAFF TGTGCCAGCAGCTTAGTGTCGGGGCGAGCTTTCTTT . TRBV7-9 . TRBJ1-1
CASNQTGQGAHEQYF TGTGCCAGCAACCAAACGGGACAGGGGGCACACGAGCAGTACTTC TRBD1 TRBV4-2 . TRBJ2-7
CASSQESRGRNQETQYF TGTGCCAGCAGCCAAGAATCGAGGGGACGAAACCAAGAGACCCAGTACTTC . TRBV3-1 . TRBJ2-5
CASSLGGGPDNEQFF TGCGCCAGCAGCTTGGGGGGCGGGCCAGACAATGAGCAGTTCTTC . TRBV5-1 . TRBJ2-1
CASSSGDRLSEQYF TGTGCCAGCAGTTCTGGGGACCGCCTGTCCGAGCAGTACTTC . TRBV27 . TRBJ2-7
CASSGTRNYGYTF TGCGCCAGCAGCGGTACGAGAAACTATGGCTACACCTTC . TRBV4-1 few TRBJ1-2
CSAGSSYNEQFF TGCAGCGCGGGGTCCTCCTACAATGAGCAGTTCTTC . TRBV29-1 . TRBJ2-1
CASSLGAYNEQYF TGTGCCAGCAGCTTGGGGGCCTACAATGAGCAGTACTTC . TRBV11-2 . TRBJ2-7
CASSLLGFQETQYF TGTGCCAGCAGCTTACTAGGGTTCCAAGAGACCCAGTACTTC . TRBV7-7 . TRBJ2-5
CASSLDRRVHGYTF TGTGCCAGCAGCTTAGATCGCAGGGTGCATGGCTACACCTTC . TRBV11-2 few TRBJ1-2
CASSFTTSGGTKTQYF TGTGCCAGCAGTTTTACTACTAGCGGGGGGACGAAGACCCAGTACTTC TRBD2 TRBV12-3/TRBV12-4 . TRBJ2-5
CASSQGLRGLAKNIQYF TGTGCCAGCAGCCAAGGGCTTCGGGGCCTAGCCAAAAACATTCAGTACTTC . TRBV3-1 few TRBJ2-4
CASSLGGAGGALETQYF TGTGCCAGCAGCTTGGGAGGCGCGGGGGGGGCTTTGGAGACCCAGTACTTC TRBD2 TRBV5-5 . TRBJ2-5
CASSPQPVGVYGYTF TGTGCCAGCAGCCCCCAGCCGGTTGGCGTCTATGGCTACACCTTC . TRBV9 . TRBJ1-2
CSELYRNEQFF TGCAGTGAATTGTATCGGAATGAGCAGTTCTTC . TRBV20-1 . TRBJ2-1
CASSLRTSGGAADTQYF TGCGCCAGCAGCCTCCGGACTAGCGGGGGGGCCGCGGATACGCAGTATTTT TRBD2 TRBV5-1 . TRBJ2-3
CASSLQGQANTEAFF TGTGCCAGCAGCTTACAGGGACAGGCGAACACTGAAGCTTTCTTT TRBD1 TRBV7-9 few TRBJ1-1
CASSHGASRTYEQYF TGCGCCAGCAGCCACGGAGCCTCCAGAACCTACGAGCAGTACTTC . TRBV4-1 few TRBJ2-7
CASSLMRGGRETQYF TGTGCCAGCAGCTTAATGCGGGGGGGCCGGGAGACCCAGTACTTC TRBD2 TRBV11-2 . TRBJ2-5
CASSVGGGGYQETQYF TGTGCCAGCAGCGTAGGAGGCGGGGGGTACCAAGAGACCCAGTACTTC TRBD2 TRBV9 few TRBJ2-5
CASSEGHPSPRRGYEQYF TGTGCCAGCAGTGAAGGTCATCCCTCTCCAAGGCGTGGATACGAGCAGTACTTC . TRBV6-1 . TRBJ2-7
CANPGQGKYF TGCGCCAACCCTGGACAGGGAAAGTACTTC TRBD1 TRBV10-1 . TRBJ2-7
CASSPGPNTGELFF TGTGCCAGCAGCCCGGGACCGAACACCGGGGAGCTGTTTTTT . TRBV13 . TRBJ2-2
CASSSRLAGAQYEQFF TGTGCCAGCTCATCCCGACTAGCGGGGGCCCAATATGAGCAGTTCTTC TRBD2 TRBV18 . TRBJ2-1
CASSLGVGGSGTDTQYF TGTGCCAGCAGCTTAGGTGTCGGGGGGTCCGGCACAGATACGCAGTATTTT TRBD2 TRBV11-2 once TRBJ2-3
CASSLMASGKGETQYF TGTGCCAGCAGCTTAATGGCTAGCGGGAAGGGTGAGACCCAGTACTTC TRBD2 TRBV7-3 . TRBJ2-5
CATEGGTAYNEQFF TGTGCCACCGAGGGGGGCACAGCCTACAATGAGCAGTTCTTC . TRBV2 . TRBJ2-1
CASSLVGTGDNEQFF TGTGCCAGCAGCTTAGTAGGGACAGGGGACAATGAGCAGTTCTTC TRBD1 TRBV11-3 . TRBJ2-1
CASSSHRGGTEAFF TGTGCCAGCAGCTCCCACAGGGGGGGGACTGAAGCTTTCTTT . TRBV21-1 once TRBJ1-1
CASSEGGSSYNEQFF TGTGCCAGCAGCGAAGGCGGGAGCTCCTACAATGAGCAGTTCTTC TRBD2 TRBV9 . TRBJ2-1
CASSSPRAGGYNEQFF TGTGCCAGCAGCTCCCCCCGGGCGGGGGGGTACAATGAGCAGTTCTTC TRBD2 TRBV5-6 . TRBJ2-1
CASSLAPQANQPQHF TGTGCCAGCAGTTTAGCCCCACAGGCGAATCAGCCCCAGCATTTT . TRBV12-3/TRBV12-4 . TRBJ1-5
CASRPSGQETQYF TGTGCCAGCAGACCTAGCGGCCAAGAGACCCAGTACTTC TRBD2 TRBV12-3/TRBV12-4 few TRBJ2-5
CASSDQGQGTTPLHF TGTGCCAGCAGCGACCAGGGACAGGGGACGACACCCCTCCACTTT TRBD1 TRBV7-2 . TRBJ1-6
CASSLSDSLGGETQYF TGTGCCAGCAGCTTGTCTGACAGCTTGGGAGGGGAGACCCAGTACTTC TRBD2 TRBV11-2 . TRBJ2-5
CATWPGQGATNTEAFF TGTGCCACCTGGCCGGGACAGGGGGCGACGAACACTGAAGCTTTCTTT TRBD1 TRBV10-3 . TRBJ1-1